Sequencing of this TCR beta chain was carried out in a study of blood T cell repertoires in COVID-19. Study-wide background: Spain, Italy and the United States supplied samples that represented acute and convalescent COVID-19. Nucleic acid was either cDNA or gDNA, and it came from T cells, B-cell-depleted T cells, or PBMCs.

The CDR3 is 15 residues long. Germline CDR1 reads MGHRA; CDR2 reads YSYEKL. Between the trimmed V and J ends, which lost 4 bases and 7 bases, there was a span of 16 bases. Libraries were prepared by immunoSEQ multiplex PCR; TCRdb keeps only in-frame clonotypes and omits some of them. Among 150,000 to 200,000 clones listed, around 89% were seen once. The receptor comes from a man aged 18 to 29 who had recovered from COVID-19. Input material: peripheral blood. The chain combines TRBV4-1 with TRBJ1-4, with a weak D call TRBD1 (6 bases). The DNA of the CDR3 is TGCGCCAGCAGCCTTGAAGGGGCAGGGGTTGAAAAACTGTTTTTT. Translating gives CASSLEGAGVEKLFF.